These 26 T cell receptor beta chains share one sample of origin, sequenced in a study of CD8+ T cells in alopecia areata. Extracted RNA was reverse transcribed into cDNA, the sequencing template. Sequencing was performed with immunoSEQ multiplex PCR; in TCRdb, only in-frame clones are kept and a portion is missing. The sample lists roughly 150,000 clones, around 60% occurring once. The sequenced sample was CD4+ T cells sorted from blood, obtained at week 0. These receptors originate from a human donor with alopecia areata.

The rearrangement uses TRBV5-6 and TRBJ2-5; D remains unclear. Deletions cut 1 base from V and 5 bases from J, with 9 bases between. Germline V gene data show CDR1 as SGHDT and CDR2 as YYEEEE. The CDR3 has 13 residues. This CDR3 reads CASSLKGWETQYF. CDR3 nucleotides: TGTGCCAGCAGCTTGAAGGGTTGGGAGACCCAGTACTTC.

This clone has more than one count but fewer than ten. The chain uses TRBV7-9 and TRBJ1-3; perhaps TRBD1 as D (5 bases). CDR1 SEHNR and CDR2 FQNEAQ come from the germline V gene (reference sequence). V gave up 5 bases and J gave up 7 bases, with 18 bases separating them. The CDR3 is 15 amino acids. The CDR3 coding sequence is TGTGCCAGCAGCCCTGACTACAGGCCGGAGAACACCATATATTTT. Encoded protein: CASSPDYRPENTIYF.

V and J are TRBV29-1 and TRBJ1-2; possibly TRBD1 for D (6 bases). Germline lookup yields CDR1 SQVTM and CDR2 ANQGSEA. CDR3 length: 14 residues. Trimming removed 3 bases at V and 0 bases at J, with 11 bases between. The CDR3 DNA reads TGCAGCGTTGAGTGGGACACAGCTAACTATGGCTACACCTTC. It specifies CSVEWDTANYGYTF.

V usage is TRBV2 and J usage is TRBJ2-7; 8 bases fit TRBD2. The CDR3 length is 16 residues. Germline values: CDR1 SNHLY, CDR2 FYNNEI. V trimming: 5 bases; J trimming: 7 bases; junction bases outside the gene matches: 16. The CDR3 region is CASSFLGAGAPLEQYF. Written as DNA, the CDR3 is TGTGCCAGCAGTTTTCTGGGAGCGGGGGCCCCCCTGGAGCAGTACTTC.

The genes are TRBV30 and TRBJ1-2; 12 bases line up with TRBD1. Germline V gene data show CDR1 as GTSNPN and CDR2 as SVGIG (reference sequence). This CDR3 contains 17 residues. V trimming: 0 bases; J trimming: 1 base; junction bases outside the gene matches: 6. CDR3 bases: TGTGCCTGGAGTGTAGGGACAGGGGGCGCTTATAACTATGGCTACACCTTC. It translates to CAWSVGTGGAYNYGYTF.

V usage is TRBV5-4 and J usage is TRBJ2-7; D call uncertain. Germline V gene lookup returns CDR1 SGHNT and CDR2 YYREEE (reference sequence). The length of the CDR3 is 15 residues. Trimming took 4 bases from V and 5 from J, leaving 19 bases between them. As DNA, the CDR3 is TGTGCCAGCAGCCTGAAGCAGGCTCTGAGCCACGAGCAGTACTTC. This translates into CASSLKQALSHEQYF. Based on the CDR3 plus reference TRBV5-4 and TRBJ2-7, the full variable domain is ETGVTQSPTHLIKTRGQQVTLRCSSQSGHNTVSWYQQALGQGPQFIFQYYREEENGRGNFPPRFSGLQFPNYSSELNVNALELDDSALYLCASSLKQALSHEQYFGPGTRLTVT.

The genes are TRBV29-1 and TRBJ2-1; D possibly matches TRBD1 or TRBD2 (5 bases each). The CDR3 covers 17 residues. The V gene's germline CDR1 is SQVTM and CDR2 ANQGSEA. Trimming shortened V by 0 bases and J by 7 bases, and 22 bases separated the two germline ends. In nucleotides, the CDR3 is TGCAGCGTTGAAGATAGAGGGACGTCCTTGGGCCTAAATGAGCAGTTCTTC. Protein: CSVEDRGTSLGLNEQFF.

This clone was counted once. The chain carries TRBV5-4 and TRBJ2-5; tentatively, D is TRBD2 (7 bases). V lost 2 bases to trimming and J lost 3 bases, with 11 bases between them. The V gene's germline CDR1 is SGHNT and CDR2 YYREEE (reference sequence). The CDR3 extends over 14 amino acids. For the CDR3, the DNA is TGTGCCAGCAGCTTCAAAGGGGGGGAAGAGACCCAGTACTTC. Protein sequence: CASSFKGGEETQYF.

CDR3 DNA: TGCAGCGTTTTCCAACAGGGGATCGGTGGCTACACCTTC. This translates into CSVFQQGIGGYTF. The J gene is TRBJ1-2, the V gene TRBV29-1, with 7 bases fitting TRBD1. This CDR3 spans 13 amino acids. Germline-derived CDR1 and CDR2 are SQVTM and ANQGSEA. V was clipped by 5 bases and J by 7 bases; unmatched bases: 10.

The chain links TRBV29-1 to TRBJ2-5, with D hard to call. Germline V gene sequence: CDR1 SQVTM, CDR2 ANQGSEA. The CDR3 sequence is 14 residues long. Deletions cut 2 bases from V and 1 base from J, with 11 bases between. The CDR3 loop is CSVEPPWSQETQYF. CDR3 nucleotide sequence: TGCAGCGTTGAACCCCCGTGGTCCCAAGAGACCCAGTACTTC.

This chain uses TRBV7-2 with TRBJ2-7; no reliable D call. The germline CDR1 and CDR2 sequences are SGHTA and FQGNSA. The germline V and J ends were trimmed by 2 bases and 2 bases, with 7 bases remaining between them. The CDR3 covers 13 residues. The CDR3 protein is CASSLTSAYEQYF. In DNA form, the CDR3 reads TGTGCCAGCAGCTTAACGAGCGCCTACGAGCAGTACTTC.

The chain carries TRBV29-1 and TRBJ2-7, with D maybe TRBD1 (6 bases). The CDR3 is 11 amino acids. The germline V gene has CDR1 SQVTM and CDR2 ANQGSEA. V dropped 7 bases and J dropped 3 bases, with 10 bases sitting between them. CDR3 protein: CSARTVYEQYF. Here the CDR3 DNA reads TGCAGCGCAAGGACAGTCTACGAGCAGTACTTC.

The chain is built from TRBV15 and TRBJ1-6; D is unresolved. The germline gives CDR1 LNHNV, CDR2 YYDKDF (reference sequence). Trimming cost V 0 bases and J 10 bases, with 19 bases left between them. The CDR3 contains 17 residues. The CDR3 spells CATSRDIPPGLNSPLHF. The CDR3 nucleotides are TGTGCCACCAGCAGAGATATACCGCCGGGCCTCAACTCACCCCTCCACTTT.

The chain couples TRBV7-9 to TRBJ2-1; a possible D gene is TRBD2 (5 bases). V shed 8 bases and J shed 9 bases, with 17 bases lying between them. This CDR3 has 13 amino acids. The germline V gene encodes CDR1 SEHNR and CDR2 FQNEAQ (reference sequence). The CDR3 region has the DNA TGTGCCAGCCGACCCGTGTCCGGGGTTGAGCAGTTCTTC. Encoded protein: CASRPVSGVEQFF.

The chain employs TRBV7-2 and TRBJ2-1; 14 bases align to TRBD2. V lost 5 bases, J lost 10 bases, and 10 bases stayed unmatched. The CDR3 contains 16 residues. Germline CDR1 SGHTA, CDR2 FQGNSA. The CDR3 DNA sequence: TGTGCCAGCAGCCAACGGGGGACTAGCGGGGGAGCCGAGCAGTTCTTC. This encodes CASSQRGTSGGAEQFF.

Ten or more counts support this clone. The chain uses TRBV7-9 and TRBJ1-1, with 7 bases matching TRBD1. The J segment lost 0 bases and the V segment lost 5 bases, leaving 9 bases of the junction unmatched. CDR3 length: 16 residues. Germline V CDR1 and CDR2: SEHNR, FQNEAQ (reference sequence). This CDR3 is CASSPDREWVNTEAFF. CDR3 sequence (DNA): TGTGCCAGCAGCCCAGACAGGGAATGGGTGAACACTGAAGCTTTCTTT.

This clone was counted a few times. The chain has TRBV7-2 and TRBJ2-5; TRBD2 agrees at 9 bases. The CDR3 spans 13 residues. Germline V lookup: CDR1 SGHTA, CDR2 FQGNSA. V gave up 7 bases and J gave up 4 bases; unmatched junction bases: 4. CDR3 bases: TGTGCCAGCACCATGGGACTAGCAGAGACCCAGTACTTC. This gives the protein CASTMGLAETQYF.

The CDR3 region is CASSLRAGGHEQYF. Here the CDR3 DNA reads TGTGCCAGCAGCTTACGTGCGGGGGGTCACGAGCAGTACTTC. The chain is built from TRBV5-6 and TRBJ2-7; TRBD2 agrees at 8 bases. Per germline, CDR1 SGHDT and CDR2 YYEEEE. The CDR3 spans 14 residues. V was pared by 2 bases and J by 5 bases, with 6 bases of the junction left unmatched. Filled out from reference TRBV5-6 and TRBJ2-7, the complete variable domain reads DAGVTQSPTHLIKTRGQQVTLRCSPKSGHDTVSWYQQALGQGPQFIFQYYEEEERQRGNFPDRFSGHQFPNYSSELNVNALLLGDSALYLCASSLRAGGHEQYFGPGTRLTVT.

This clone was counted once. The chain has TRBV7-9 and TRBJ1-6; tentative D call: TRBD1 (6 bases). CDR1 is SEHNR and CDR2 is FQNEAQ in the germline V gene (reference sequence). There are 14 residues in the CDR3. V was trimmed by 7 bases and J by 7 bases, leaving 14 bases between them. The CDR3 spells CASTQGGGNSPLHF. The CDR3 region has the DNA TGTGCCAGCACCCAAGGGGGGGGGAATTCACCCCTCCACTTT.

The CDR3 region has the DNA TGTGCCAGCAGTGGTACAGGGGGAGGAAATTCACCCCTCCACTTT. Translating gives CASSGTGGGNSPLHF. The rearrangement joins TRBV25-1 to TRBJ1-6; TRBD1 agrees at 8 bases. CDR1 and CDR2 from the germline V gene are MGHDK and SYGVNS. There are 15 residues in the CDR3. V shed 4 bases, J shed 7 bases, and the junction held 6 bases outside the gene matches.

This chain joins TRBV4-3 and TRBJ2-2; 9 bases agree with TRBD2. The germline V gene has CDR1 LGHNA and CDR2 YSLEER. The length of the CDR3 is 19 residues. V shed 0 bases and J 4 bases; nucleotides not matched to a gene: 12. For the CDR3, the DNA is TGCGCCAGCAGCCAAGAGTTCGGGCTAGCGGGGACCCGCACCGGGGAGCTGTTTTTT. It translates to CASSQEFGLAGTRTGELFF.

The chain combines TRBV6-5 with TRBJ2-3; D gene unclear. Between the trimmed V and J ends, which lost 3 bases and 5 bases, there was a span of 12 bases. CDR3 length: 14 amino acids. Germline assignment: CDR1 MNHEY and CDR2 SVGAGI. The CDR3 protein is CASSYREPGDTQYF. CDR3 DNA sequence: TGTGCCAGCAGTTATCGCGAGCCTGGAGATACGCAGTATTTT.

This sequence joins TRBV5-4 and TRBJ2-3; 8 bases match TRBD1. Trimming cost V 0 bases and J 2 bases; bases outside gene matches: 5. Germline assignment: CDR1 SGHNT and CDR2 YYREEE (reference sequence). The CDR3 has 16 residues. CDR3 coding DNA: TGTGCCAGCAGCTTGGGGGCAGGGGGCTACACAGATACGCAGTATTTT. As protein: CASSLGAGGYTDTQYF.

This clone came up once. This chain connects TRBV6-1 to TRBJ2-6; 8 nucleotides match TRBD1. With 2 bases clipped from V and 3 bases from J, the junction kept 6 bases outside the gene matches. This CDR3 is built from 17 residues. In germline, CDR1 is MNHNS, CDR2 SASEGT. CDR3 protein: CASSERRTGNGANVLTF. The DNA of the CDR3 is TGTGCCAGCAGTGAAAGGAGGACAGGGAATGGGGCCAACGTCCTGACTTTC.

The chain links TRBV5-1 to TRBJ1-3, with D unclear. Trimming pared 10 bases from V and 0 bases from J, leaving 14 bases between. Looked up from germline, CDR1 is SGHRS and CDR2 is YFSETQ. CDR3 length: 14 residues. Written as DNA, the CDR3 is TGCGCCTCAGCAGATCCAGCCTCTGGAAACACCATATATTTT. Residues: CASADPASGNTIYF. Filled out from reference TRBV5-1 and TRBJ1-3, the complete variable domain reads KAGVTQTPRYLIKTRGQQVTLSCSPISGHRSVSWYQQTPGQGLQFLFEYFSETQRNKGNFPGRFSGRQFSNSRSEMNVSTLELGDSALYLCASADPASGNTIYFGEGSWLTVV.

The chain recombines TRBV30 with TRBJ2-5; 7 positions match TRBD2. Germline CDR1 is GTSNPN and CDR2 is SVGIG (reference sequence). V dropped 0 bases and J dropped 4; count of bases not matched to a gene: 8. CDR3 length equals 15 residues. For the CDR3, the DNA is TGTGCCTGGAGTGTCGGGAGGAGCTTAATAGAGACCCAGTACTTC. This sequence encodes CAWSVGRSLIETQYF.